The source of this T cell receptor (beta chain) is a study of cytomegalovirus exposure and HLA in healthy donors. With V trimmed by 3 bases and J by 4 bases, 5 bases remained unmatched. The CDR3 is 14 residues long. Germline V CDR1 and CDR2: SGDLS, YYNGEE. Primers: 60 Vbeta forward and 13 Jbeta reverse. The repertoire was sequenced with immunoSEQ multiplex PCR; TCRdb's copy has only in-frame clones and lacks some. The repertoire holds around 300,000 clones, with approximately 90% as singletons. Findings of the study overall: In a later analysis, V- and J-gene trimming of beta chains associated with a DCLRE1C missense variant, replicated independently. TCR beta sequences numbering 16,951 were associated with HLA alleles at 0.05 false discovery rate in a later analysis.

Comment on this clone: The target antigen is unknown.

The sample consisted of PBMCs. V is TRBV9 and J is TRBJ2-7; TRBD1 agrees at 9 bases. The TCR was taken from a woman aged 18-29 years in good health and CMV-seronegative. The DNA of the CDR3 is TGTGCCAGCAGCGGCCGGGACAGGGCGTACGAGCAGTACTTC. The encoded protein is CASSGRDRAYEQYF.